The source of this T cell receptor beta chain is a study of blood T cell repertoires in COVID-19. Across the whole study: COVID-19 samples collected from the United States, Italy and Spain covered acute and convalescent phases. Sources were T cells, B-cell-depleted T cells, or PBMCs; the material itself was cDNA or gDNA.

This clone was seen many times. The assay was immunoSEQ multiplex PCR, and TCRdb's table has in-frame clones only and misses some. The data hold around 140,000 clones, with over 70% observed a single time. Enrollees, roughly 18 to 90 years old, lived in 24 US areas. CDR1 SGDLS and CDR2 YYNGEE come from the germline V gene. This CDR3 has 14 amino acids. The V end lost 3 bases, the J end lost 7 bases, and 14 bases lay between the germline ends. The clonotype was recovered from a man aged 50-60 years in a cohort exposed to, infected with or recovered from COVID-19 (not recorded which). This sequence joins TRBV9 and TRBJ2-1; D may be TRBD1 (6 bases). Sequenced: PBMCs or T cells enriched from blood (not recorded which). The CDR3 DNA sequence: TGTGCCAGCAGCGCGCTTACAGGGCTAAATGAGCAGTTCTTC. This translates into CASSALTGLNEQFF.